This T cell receptor beta chain derives from a study of cytomegalovirus exposure and HLA in healthy donors. Overall study results and limits: Later analysis reportedly placed an Asian-associated ancestry cluster below the approximately 650-donor mean in N-insertions. TCR beta V- and J-gene trimming, according to a later analysis, was linked to a missense DCLRE1C variant.

Unmatched junction bases numbered 9, after V lost 6 bases and J lost 6 bases. The CDR3 consists of 15 residues. The germline gives CDR1 MNHEY, CDR2 SVGAGI. PCR primers comprised 60 Vbeta and 13 Jbeta primers. Sequencing was performed with immunoSEQ multiplex PCR; in TCRdb, only in-frame clones are kept and a portion is missing. The sample shows about 76,000 clones, under 80% of them seen only once. As concerns this clone: Its target is unknown.

The specimen was PBMCs. This clonotype was obtained from a male donor in good health and CMV-seropositive. The chain links TRBV6-5 to TRBJ2-1; 9 bases map to TRBD1. CDR3 amino acids: CASSAGTGTLNEQFF. CDR3 sequence (DNA): TGTGCCAGCAGCGCCGGGACAGGGACGCTCAATGAGCAGTTCTTC.